This TCR beta chain appears in the sequencing data of a study of blood T cell repertoires in COVID-19. The CDR3 is made up of 15 amino acids. After removal of 0 bases from V and 6 bases from J, the junction contained 3 bases not matched to a gene. Germline V gene sequence: CDR1 LGHNA, CDR2 YNFKEQ. In the authors' workflow: Amplification with reference gene primers provided the estimates of nucleated cell counts. This table comes from immunoSEQ multiplex PCR, and its TCRdb copy is limited to in-frame clones, with some not included. That table is the source of V, J and clone size, and D and trimming were worked out from the DNA. The data show approximately 200,000 clones, around 84% seen once.

The V and J genes are TRBV4-2 and TRBJ2-1; 9 bases line up with TRBD2. The receptor was derived from a middle-aged woman with acute COVID-19. Material for sequencing was PBMCs or T cells enriched from blood (not recorded which). The DNA for the CDR3 is TGTGCCAGCAGCCAAGAAGTAGCGGGGGTCAATGAGCAGTTCTTC. Translating gives CASSQEVAGVNEQFF.